This is a list of T cell receptor beta chains from one sample in a study of regulatory T cells in long-lasting Graves disease. Using its own MiXCR run on the multiplex PCR reads, TCRdb lists one record per CDR3 protein. The sample has 400,000 to 500,000 distinct CDR3 sequences, 12% to 15% seen once. The same specimen was also included in a second study, on T cells in Graves' hyperthyroidism and ophthalmopathy.

The material was peripheral blood mononuclear cells (PBMCs), obtained at new diagnosis, from a patient treated with antithyroid drugs. These receptors were obtained from a woman aged 45-65 years with Graves disease. Both conserved end residues are part of each CDR3. Fields, in order: V gene, clone size, D gene, J gene, CDR3 protein, CDR3 DNA. D genes are given only for firm matches. Some rows have no size entry. The others give once, few or many, or a class for an expanded clone.

>TRBV11-2|few|TRBD1|TRBJ1-2
CASSLSPLPDRVGGYTF
TGTGCCAGCAGCTTATCTCCCCTCCCGGACAGGGTAGGTGGCTACACCTTC
>TRBV13|few|NA|TRBJ1-3
CASSSGPPGNTIYF
TGTGCCAGCAGCTCAGGACCTCCTGGAAACACCATATATTTT
>TRBV20-1|NA|TRBD1|TRBJ2-4
CSARTGTGPLAKNIQYF
TGCAGTGCACGGACGGGGACAGGGCCTCTAGCCAAAAACATTCAGTACTTC
>TRBV20-1|few|TRBD1|TRBJ2-7
CSARGGTGPYEQYF
TGCAGTGCTAGAGGGGGGACAGGCCCTTACGAGCAGTACTTC
>TRBV30|many|NA|TRBJ2-7
CAWSAQPYEQYF
TGTGCCTGGAGTGCTCAACCTTACGAGCAGTACTTC
>TRBV2|many|NA|TRBJ2-7
CASNKGEEDEQYF
TGTGCCAGCAATAAGGGAGAAGAGGACGAGCAGTACTTC
>TRBV9|few|NA|TRBJ1-4
CASSATDRTANEKLFF
TGTGCCAGCAGCGCGACAGACAGGACGGCTAATGAAAAACTGTTTTTT
>TRBV6-1|NA|TRBD2|TRBJ2-3
CASTRGLPNTDTQYF
TGTGCCAGCACGAGGGGACTACCCAACACAGATACGCAGTATTTT
>TRBV28|many|TRBD1|TRBJ1-1
CASSDRGRSREAFF
TGTGCCAGCAGTGACAGGGGGCGAAGTCGTGAAGCTTTCTTT
>TRBV27|few|NA|TRBJ2-7
CASSFGESSYEQYF
TGTGCCAGCAGTTTTGGTGAAAGCTCCTACGAGCAGTACTTC
>TRBV9|NA|NA|TRBJ2-7
CASSVAPGSSYEQYF
TGTGCCAGCAGCGTAGCTCCCGGGAGCTCCTACGAGCAGTACTTC
>TRBV11-2|many|NA|TRBJ2-5
CAGSTGTVSQETQYF
TGTGCCGGCTCGACCGGGACGGTTAGCCAAGAGACCCAGTACTTC
>TRBV24-1|few|NA|TRBJ1-4
CATSDDRPGAREKLFF
TGTGCCACCAGTGATGACCGGCCGGGGGCTCGGGAAAAACTGTTTTTT
>TRBV7-2|NA|NA|TRBJ2-5
CASSPSTAPQETQYF
TGTGCCAGCAGCCCGTCCACAGCCCCCCAAGAGACCCAGTACTTC
>TRBV28|few|NA|TRBJ1-5
CASSLSRSYSNQPQHF
TGTGCCAGCAGTCTTAGCAGATCTTATAGCAATCAGCCCCAGCATTTT
>TRBV10-3|few|TRBD2|TRBJ2-3
CAISEEGLAGGTDTQYF
TGTGCCATCAGTGAGGAAGGACTAGCGGGGGGCACAGATACGCAGTATTTT
>TRBV28|few|NA|TRBJ2-5
CASSPQGLPQETQYF
TGTGCCAGCAGCCCCCAGGGTTTACCCCAAGAGACCCAGTACTTC
>TRBV5-4|few|TRBD1|TRBJ1-4
CASSRDSLNEKLFF
TGTGCCAGCAGCCGGGACAGCCTTAATGAAAAACTGTTTTTT
>TRBV5-1|few|NA|TRBJ1-5
CASSLGGAGNQPQHF
TGCGCCAGCAGCTTAGGGGGGGCAGGCAATCAGCCCCAGCATTTT
>TRBV6-1|many|NA|TRBJ2-7
CASKIPESYEQYF
TGTGCCAGCAAGATCCCTGAGAGCTACGAGCAGTACTTC
>TRBV5-8|NA|NA|TRBJ1-1
CASSLVGRVGGMNTEAFF
TGTGCCAGCAGCTTGGTCGGACGTGTTGGGGGCATGAACACTGAAGCTTTCTTT
>TRBV5-4|few|TRBD1|TRBJ1-2
CASSLAGTEIYGYTF
TGTGCCAGCAGCTTGGCCGGGACAGAAATCTATGGCTACACCTTC
>TRBV20-1|few|NA|TRBJ1-5
CSARAWVYQPQHF
TGCAGTGCTAGAGCGTGGGTGTATCAGCCCCAGCATTTT
>TRBV7-2|many|NA|TRBJ2-3
CASSLVVGGGDTQYF
TGTGCCAGCAGCTTAGTAGTGGGGGGCGGAGATACGCAGTATTTT
>TRBV19|few|TRBD1|TRBJ1-1
CASRLRGLTEAFF
TGTGCCAGTAGGTTAAGGGGGCTTACTGAAGCTTTCTTT
>TRBV9|many|NA|TRBJ1-5
CASSPLPSQPQRF
TGTGCCAGCAGCCCTCTCCCGTCTCAGCCCCAGCGTTTT
>TRBV6-1|many|NA|TRBJ1-3
CASTPTGSSGNTIYF
TGTGCCAGCACCCCAACAGGCTCCTCTGGAAACACCATATATTTT
>TRBV18|many|NA|TRBJ2-1
CASSPLGGGIGGEQFF
TGTGCCAGCTCACCACTCGGAGGGGGCATAGGAGGGGAGCAGTTCTTC
>TRBV20-1|NA|TRBD2|TRBJ2-1
CSANIAAGGTYNEQFF
TGCAGTGCTAATATCGCAGCGGGAGGGACTTACAATGAGCAGTTCTTC
>TRBV6-2/TRBV6-3|many|NA|TRBJ1-5
CASSGESNQPQHF
TGTGCCAGCAGCGGGGAGAGCAATCAGCCCCAGCATTTT
>TRBV28|many|NA|TRBJ2-7
CASSLYTGIEDEQYF
TGTGCCAGCAGTTTATATACAGGGATCGAGGACGAGCAGTACTTC
>TRBV19|NA|TRBD2|TRBJ2-1
CASSRRTSGDNEQFF
TGTGCCAGTAGTAGAAGGACTAGCGGTGACAATGAGCAGTTCTTC
>TRBV2|many|TRBD2|TRBJ2-3
CASSPLLAVTDTQYF
TGTGCCAGCAGTCCCTTACTAGCGGTCACAGATACGCAGTATTTT
>TRBV5-1|NA|TRBD1|TRBJ2-1
CASSFGQGYNEQFF
TGCGCCAGCAGCTTTGGACAGGGGTACAATGAGCAGTTCTTC
>TRBV10-1|NA|TRBD1|TRBJ2-5
CASSDDRTGYGKETQYF
TGCGCCAGCAGTGACGACCGGACAGGGTATGGAAAGGAGACCCAGTACTTC
>TRBV24-1|many|TRBD2|TRBJ2-1
CATSDPGVAGDNEQFF
TGTGCCACCAGTGATCCAGGGGTAGCGGGAGACAATGAGCAGTTCTTC
>TRBV29-1|many|TRBD1|TRBJ2-5
CSVVVGGRGNEETQYF
TGCAGCGTTGTAGTTGGTGGCAGGGGGAACGAAGAGACCCAGTACTTC
>TRBV11-1|many|TRBD1|TRBJ1-1
CASSSTGALTLPEAFF
TGTGCCAGCAGCTCAACAGGGGCGCTTACCCTGCCTGAAGCTTTCTTT
>TRBV10-3|NA|NA|TRBJ1-3
CAISEPINFSGNTIYF
TGTGCCATCAGTGAGCCTATTAACTTCTCTGGAAACACCATATATTTT
>TRBV27|many|TRBD2|TRBJ2-3
CASSLRQAPGLAGVRDTQYF
TGTGCCAGCAGTTTACGGCAGGCTCCGGGACTAGCGGGAGTTCGGGATACGCAGTATTTT
>TRBV27|NA|NA|TRBJ1-6
CASSLLQGNNSPLHF
TGTGCCAGCAGTTTATTACAGGGAAATAATTCACCCCTCCACTTT
>TRBV29-1|NA|TRBD2|TRBJ2-1
CSVEGGRLNNEQFF
TGCAGCGTTGAAGGCGGGAGGTTAAACAATGAGCAGTTCTTC